Each of the 8 T cell receptor beta chains below was sequenced from the same sample in a study of radiation and T cells in renal cell carcinoma. The protocol was immunoSEQ multiplex PCR, while the TCRdb copy is restricted to in-frame clones and leaves out a portion. The repertoire holds 150,000 or so clones, roughly 90% seen once, with under 15% in the top ten. As to time point: blood 2 weeks post-SBRT. Treatment reported: 15 Gy SBRT to primary tumor, nephrectomy 4 weeks later. Here the sequenced sample was blood, taken from a patient whose treatment included radiotherapy and nephrectomy. These receptors were obtained from a woman aged 45-65 years with renal cell carcinoma.

This chain connects TRBV6-5 to TRBJ1-2; D possibly corresponds to TRBD1 (6 bases). Germline assignment: CDR1 MNHEY and CDR2 SVGAGI. V lost 5 bases and J lost 4, with 11 bases in between. The CDR3 is 13 amino acids. CDR3 region: CASSKGHIYGYTF. Written as DNA, the CDR3 is TGTGCCAGCAGTAAGGGACACATCTATGGCTACACCTTC.

This chain connects TRBV6-1 to TRBJ1-1; D call uncertain. This CDR3 contains 13 residues. Germline values: CDR1 MNHNS, CDR2 SASEGT. Trimming shortened V by 0 bases and J by 7 bases, and 9 bases separated the two germline ends. The chain's CDR3 is CASSEAGTVEAFF. The CDR3 region has the DNA TGTGCCAGCAGTGAAGCTGGAACCGTTGAAGCTTTCTTT.

The chain couples TRBV5-5 to TRBJ2-1; D uncertain. Per the germline V gene, CDR1 is SGHKS and CDR2 is YYEKEE (reference sequence). The V and J ends lost 2 bases and 0 bases respectively, with 9 bases between them. CDR3 length: 15 amino acids. CDR3 bases: TGTGCCAGCAGCTTATTTGGAAGCTCCTACAATGAGCAGTTCTTC. It specifies CASSLFGSSYNEQFF.

The chain has TRBV7-8 and TRBJ1-2; TRBD1 aligns across 9 bases. V shed 5 bases and J 8 bases; nucleotides not matched to a gene: 6. CDR3 size: 13 residues. CDR1 and CDR2 (germline): SGHVS, FQNEAQ. CDR3 in amino acids: CASSPMDRGGYTF. CDR3 nucleotide sequence: TGTGCCAGCAGCCCCATGGACAGGGGAGGCTACACCTTC.

This clone is a singleton in its sample. J is TRBJ2-5 and V is TRBV6-6; D call uncertain. CDR3 size: 12 residues. V shed 0 bases and J shed 5 bases, with 4 bases lying between them. Germline V gene sequence: CDR1 MNHNY, CDR2 SVGAGI (reference sequence). CDR3 protein: CASSYSFETQYF. DNA of the CDR3: TGTGCCAGCAGTTACTCATTCGAGACCCAGTACTTC.

This clone has only one observation. V and J are TRBV7-9 and TRBJ2-1, with D tentatively TRBD2 (5 bases). The CDR3 consists of 14 residues. Trimming removed 2 bases at V and 4 bases at J, with 9 bases between. Germline CDR1 is SEHNR and CDR2 is FQNEAQ (reference sequence). The CDR3 region has the DNA TGTGCCAGCAGCTTACAAAGCGGATACAATGAGCAGTTCTTC. It codes for CASSLQSGYNEQFF.

CDR3 in DNA: TGTGCCAGCTCCTCGGGGACCGGGGCCAACGTCCTGACTTTC. Translating it yields CASSSGTGANVLTF. J is TRBJ2-6 and V is TRBV2; D assignment may be TRBD1 or TRBD2 (5 bases each). CDR3 size: 14 residues. The germline V gene has CDR1 SNHLY and CDR2 FYNNEI. The V gene lost 8 bases and the J gene lost 4 bases, with 12 bases spanning the gap.

This clone has a single count. Within the sample, other DNA sequences also encode this same CDR3. The V and J genes are TRBV9 and TRBJ2-3, with unresolved D. V lost 3 bases, J lost 0 bases, and 8 bases lay in between. Germline V gene lookup returns CDR1 SGDLS and CDR2 YYNGEE. The CDR3 runs 14 residues. CDR3 in DNA: TGTGCCAGCAGCGGGGGTCTGAGCACAGATACGCAGTATTTT. Encoded protein: CASSGGLSTDTQYF.